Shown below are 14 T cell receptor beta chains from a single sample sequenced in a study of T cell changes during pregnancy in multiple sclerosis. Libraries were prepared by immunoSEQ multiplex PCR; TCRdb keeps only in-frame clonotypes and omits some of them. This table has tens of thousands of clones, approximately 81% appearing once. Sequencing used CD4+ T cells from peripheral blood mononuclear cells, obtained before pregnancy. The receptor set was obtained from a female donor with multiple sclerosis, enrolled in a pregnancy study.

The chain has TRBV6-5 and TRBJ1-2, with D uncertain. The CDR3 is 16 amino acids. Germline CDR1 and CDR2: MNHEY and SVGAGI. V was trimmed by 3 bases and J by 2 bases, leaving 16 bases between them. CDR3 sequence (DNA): TGTGCCAGCAGTTATGGAGGGTTGGAACTCAACTATGGCTACACCTTC. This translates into CASSYGGLELNYGYTF.

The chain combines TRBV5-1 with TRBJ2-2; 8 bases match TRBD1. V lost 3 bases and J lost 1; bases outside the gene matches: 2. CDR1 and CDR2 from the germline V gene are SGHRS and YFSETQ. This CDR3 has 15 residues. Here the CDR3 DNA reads TGCGCCAGCAGCTCCGGACAGGGGAACACCGGGGAGCTGTTTTTT. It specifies CASSSGQGNTGELFF.

The CDR3 region is CASARTGPRQPQHF. The CDR3 region has the DNA TGTGCCAGTGCGCGGACAGGCCCCCGTCAGCCCCAGCATTTT. The chain is built from TRBV19 and TRBJ1-5, with 7 bases aligning to TRBD1. V trimming: 8 bases; J trimming: 6 bases; junction bases outside the gene matches: 10. The CDR3 contains 14 residues. Germline assignment: CDR1 LNHDA and CDR2 SQIVND (reference sequence).

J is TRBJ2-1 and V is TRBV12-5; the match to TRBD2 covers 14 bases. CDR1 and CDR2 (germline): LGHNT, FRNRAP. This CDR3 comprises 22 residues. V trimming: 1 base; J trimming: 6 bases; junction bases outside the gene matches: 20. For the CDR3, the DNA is TGTGCTAGTGGTTTGGCCCTCCTCCCAGGACTAGCGGGAGGCAACGTTCTCAATGAGCAGTTCTTC. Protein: CASGLALLPGLAGGNVLNEQFF.

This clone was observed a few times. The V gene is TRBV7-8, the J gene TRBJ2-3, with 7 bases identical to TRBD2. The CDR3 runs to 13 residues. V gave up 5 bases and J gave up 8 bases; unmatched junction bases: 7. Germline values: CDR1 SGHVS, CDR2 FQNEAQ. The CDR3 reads CASSPGGRGTQYF. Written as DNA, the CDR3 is TGTGCCAGCAGCCCCGGGGGGAGGGGTACGCAGTATTTT.

CDR3 bases: TGTGCCAGCAGCTGGGACTCCAGCTCTGGAAACACCATATATTTT. Translated: CASSWDSSSGNTIYF. The chain carries TRBV7-9 and TRBJ1-3; possibly TRBD1 for D (5 bases). Germline CDR1 SEHNR, CDR2 FQNEAQ (reference sequence). The CDR3 loop spans 15 amino acids. The V end lost 4 bases, the J end lost 0 bases, and 10 bases lay between the germline ends.

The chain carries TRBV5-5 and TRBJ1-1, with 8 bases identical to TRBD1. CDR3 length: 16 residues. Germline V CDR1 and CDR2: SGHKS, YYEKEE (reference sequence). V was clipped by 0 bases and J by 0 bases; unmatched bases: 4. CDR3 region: CASSLEGQGLNTEAFF. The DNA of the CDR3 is TGTGCCAGCAGCTTGGAAGGACAGGGACTGAACACTGAAGCTTTCTTT.

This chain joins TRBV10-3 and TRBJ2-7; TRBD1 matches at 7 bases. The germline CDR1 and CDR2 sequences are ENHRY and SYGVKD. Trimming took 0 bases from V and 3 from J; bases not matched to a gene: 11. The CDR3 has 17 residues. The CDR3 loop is CAISESEGGAIVYEQYF. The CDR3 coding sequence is TGTGCCATCAGTGAGTCGGAAGGGGGCGCGATTGTCTACGAGCAGTACTTC.

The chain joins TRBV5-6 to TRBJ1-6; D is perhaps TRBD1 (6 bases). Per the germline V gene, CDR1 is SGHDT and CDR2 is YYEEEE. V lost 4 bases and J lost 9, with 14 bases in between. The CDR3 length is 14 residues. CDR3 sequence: CASSQTGLGSPLHF. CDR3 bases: TGTGCCAGCAGCCAAACAGGGTTGGGTTCACCCCTCCACTTT.

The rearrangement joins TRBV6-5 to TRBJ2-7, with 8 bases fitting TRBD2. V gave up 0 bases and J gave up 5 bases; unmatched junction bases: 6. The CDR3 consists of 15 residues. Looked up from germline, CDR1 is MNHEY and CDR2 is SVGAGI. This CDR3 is CASSYSASGSHEQYF. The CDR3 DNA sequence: TGTGCCAGCAGTTACTCGGCTAGCGGGTCGCACGAGCAGTACTTC.

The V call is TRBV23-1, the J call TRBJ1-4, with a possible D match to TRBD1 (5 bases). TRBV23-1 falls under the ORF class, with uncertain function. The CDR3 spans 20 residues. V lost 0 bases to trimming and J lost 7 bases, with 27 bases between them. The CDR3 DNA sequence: TGCGCCAGCAGTCAATCATTGGGTAAGAGAGGAGGGGCGATTAGTGAAAAACTGTTTTTT. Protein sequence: CASSQSLGKRGGAISEKLFF.

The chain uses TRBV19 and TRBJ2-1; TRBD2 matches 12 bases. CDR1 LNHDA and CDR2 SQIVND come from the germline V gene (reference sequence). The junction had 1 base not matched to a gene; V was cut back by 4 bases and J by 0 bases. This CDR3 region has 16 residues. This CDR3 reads CASSTGLAGSYNEQFF. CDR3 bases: TGTGCCAGTAGTACGGGACTAGCGGGCTCCTACAATGAGCAGTTCTTC. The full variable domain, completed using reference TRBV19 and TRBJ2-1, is DGGITQSPKYLFRKEGQNVTLSCEQNLNHDAMYWYRQDPGQGLRLIYYSQIVNDFQKGDIAEGYSVSREKKESFPLTVTSAQKNPTAFYLCASSTGLAGSYNEQFFGPGTRLTVL.

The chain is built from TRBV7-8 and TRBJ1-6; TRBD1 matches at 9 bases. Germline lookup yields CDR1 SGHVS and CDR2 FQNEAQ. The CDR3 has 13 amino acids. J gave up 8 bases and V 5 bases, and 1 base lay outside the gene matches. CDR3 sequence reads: CASSRDRDSPLHF. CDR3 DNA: TGTGCCAGCAGCCGGGACAGGGATTCACCCCTCCACTTT.

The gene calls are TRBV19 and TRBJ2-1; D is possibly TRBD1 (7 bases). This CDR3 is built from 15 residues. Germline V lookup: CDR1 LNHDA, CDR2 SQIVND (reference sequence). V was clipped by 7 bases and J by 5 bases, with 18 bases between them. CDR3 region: CASTLEGTAHNEQFF. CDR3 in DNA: TGTGCCAGTACTTTGGAGGGGACAGCTCACAATGAGCAGTTCTTC.